Following are 20 T cell receptor beta chains from one sample sequenced in a study of shared clonotypes between healthy human individuals (dated by TCRdb to the early 2020s). The method was the immunoSEQ multiplex PCR assay. TCRdb stores this immuneACCESS table with in-frame sequences only. Part of the clones is absent; in the studies checked, under half of the shortfall reflects unresolved V genes, and no reason is known for the rest. The sample includes 190,000 or so clones, with 60% to 75% observed a single time. The biggest ten clones account for 8.5% to 12% of the sample. The specimen sequenced was memory CD4+ T cells sorted from blood. The sample's cell subset or site label is to be understood as: CD45RA-negative fraction. The receptors originated from a man aged 25 to 45 in good health.

The chain employs TRBV7-6 and TRBJ2-2, with D unclear. V gave up 5 bases and J gave up 2 bases, with 6 bases separating them. CDR3 length: 13 amino acids. Germline V gene lookup returns CDR1 SGHVS and CDR2 FNYEAQ. This CDR3 reads CASSKSNTGELFF. CDR3 DNA sequence: TGTGCCAGCAGCAAGTCTAACACCGGGGAGCTGTTTTTT. The full variable domain, in which reference TRBV7-6 and TRBJ2-2 provide the parts outside the CDR3, is GAGVSQSPRYKVTKRGQDVALRCDPISGHVSLYWYRQALGQGPEFLTYFNYEAQQDKSGLPNDRFSAERPEGSISTLTIQRTEQRDSAMYRCASSKSNTGELFFGEGSRLTVL.

This clone was observed a single time. This sequence joins TRBV7-2 and TRBJ2-1, with unresolved D. This CDR3 comprises 13 residues. The germline gives CDR1 SGHTA, CDR2 FQGNSA. V lost 6 bases and J 6 bases, leaving 12 bases between the germline ends. The CDR3: CASSPVWLNEQFF. The CDR3 DNA sequence: TGTGCCAGCAGTCCTGTCTGGCTCAATGAGCAGTTCTTC.

This sequence joins TRBV28 and TRBJ1-2; D gene uncertain. V shed 7 bases and J shed 4 bases, with 10 bases lying between them. Germline V CDR1 and CDR2: MDHEN, SYDVKM. The CDR3 runs to 12 residues. The CDR3 DNA follows: TGTGCCAGCAAACTGGTAGGCTATGGCTACACCTTC. Translation gives CASKLVGYGYTF.

The chain joins TRBV18 to TRBJ1-5, with D maybe TRBD1 (5 bases). V was clipped by 0 bases and J by 2 bases, with 17 bases between them. From germline, CDR1 is KGHSH and CDR2 LQKENI. There are 18 residues in the CDR3. The CDR3 coding sequence is TGTGCCAGCTCACCACCCCGGGGATCTGGGGGGGGCAATCAGCCCCAGCATTTT. It specifies CASSPPRGSGGGNQPQHF.

The J gene is TRBJ2-5, the V gene TRBV4-1; D is undetermined. Trimming stripped 0 bases from V and 7 bases from J, with 12 bases between. CDR1 and CDR2 from the germline V gene are MGHRA and YSYEKL. The CDR3 length is 14 residues. CDR3 residues: CASSQDKVPGTQYF. CDR3 nucleotides: TGCGCCAGCAGCCAAGATAAGGTTCCAGGGACCCAGTACTTC.

This clone showed up many times. The CDR3 here is CASSVVQGGAFF. The CDR3 DNA follows: TGTGCCAGCAGCGTAGTGCAAGGTGGAGCTTTCTTT. The V gene is TRBV9, the J gene TRBJ1-1; unclear D gene. V was clipped by 0 bases and J by 10 bases, with 10 bases between them. The CDR3 runs to 12 residues. CDR1 and CDR2 (germline): SGDLS, YYNGEE.

The V call is TRBV30, the J call TRBJ2-1, with 8 bases matching TRBD2. The CDR3 length is 15 residues. Trimming at V came to 0 bases and at J to 10 bases, leaving 11 bases not matched to a gene. The germline CDR1 and CDR2 sequences are GTSNPN and SVGIG (reference sequence). The CDR3 region is CAWSVHQAGAWEQFF. The DNA for the CDR3 is TGTGCCTGGAGTGTACATCAAGCGGGAGCATGGGAGCAGTTCTTC.

The chain has TRBV5-1 and TRBJ2-7, with 7 bases matching TRBD1. The V and J ends lost 2 bases and 8 bases, in that order; junction bases with no gene match: 4. Germline CDR1 reads SGHRS; CDR2 reads YFSETQ. The CDR3 loop spans 12 amino acids. The CDR3 nucleotides read TGCGCCAGCAGCTTTGACAGGGTAAAGCAGTACTTC. It yields the protein CASSFDRVKQYF.

This sequence joins TRBV16 and TRBJ2-7; D unresolved. Deletions cut 0 bases from V and 3 bases from J, with 6 bases between. This CDR3 contains 13 residues. Germline V gene data show CDR1 as KGHSY and CDR2 as FQNENV. The CDR3 bases are TGTGCCAGCAGCCAATCTGCAGGCTACGAGCAGTACTTC. Protein sequence: CASSQSAGYEQYF.

The chain combines TRBV7-8 with TRBJ2-6; 11 bases agree with TRBD2. The CDR3 extends over 20 amino acids. Germline values: CDR1 SGHVS, CDR2 FQNEAQ. Unmatched junction bases numbered 12, after V lost 5 bases and J lost 0 bases. The CDR3 here is CASSHDARTSGLSGANVLTF. The CDR3 nucleotides are TGTGCCAGCAGCCATGATGCCCGGACTAGCGGGCTCTCTGGGGCCAACGTCCTGACTTTC. The whole variable domain, remainder taken from reference TRBV7-8 and TRBJ2-6, is GAGVSQSPRYKVAKRGQDVALRCDPISGHVSLFWYQQALGQGPEFLTYFQNEAQLDKSGLPSDRFFAERPEGSVSTLKIQRTQQEDSAVYLCASSHDARTSGLSGANVLTFGAGSRLTVL.

The chain has TRBV6-1 and TRBJ2-5; 10 bases line up with TRBD2. Germline CDR1 MNHNS, CDR2 SASEGT. The CDR3 totals 17 residues. J gave up 5 bases and V 1 base, and 10 bases lay outside the gene matches. In DNA form, the CDR3 reads TGTGCCAGCAGTGAAGGGTGGAGCGGGAGGGCCCCGGAGACCCAGTACTTC. Translating gives CASSEGWSGRAPETQYF.

The V gene is TRBV18, the J gene TRBJ2-2; 12 bases align to TRBD2. V shed 5 bases, J shed 2 bases, and the junction held 6 bases outside the gene matches. This CDR3 contains 17 residues. Germline V CDR1 and CDR2: KGHSH, LQKENI. For the CDR3, the DNA is TGTGCCAGCTCATCTAAGACTAGCGGGGGAAACACCGGGGAGCTGTTTTTT. Its translation is CASSSKTSGGNTGELFF.

This chain uses TRBV19 with TRBJ2-7; 9 bases agree with TRBD1. The V segment lost 5 bases and the J segment 3 bases; nucleotides outside the gene matches: 11. Germline lookup yields CDR1 LNHDA and CDR2 SQIVND (reference sequence). The CDR3 covers 16 residues. CDR3 nucleotide sequence: TGTGCCAGTAGTTATCAACCGGGACAGGGCATCTACGAGCAGTACTTC. Protein product: CASSYQPGQGIYEQYF. The entire variable domain, with the rest obtained from reference TRBV19 and TRBJ2-7, is as follows: DGGITQSPKYLFRKEGQNVTLSCEQNLNHDAMYWYRQDPGQGLRLIYYSQIVNDFQKGDIAEGYSVSREKKESFPLTVTSAQKNPTAFYLCASSYQPGQGIYEQYFGPGTRLTVT.

This chain connects TRBV6-4 to TRBJ2-7; D remains unclear. The CDR3 sequence is 14 residues long. From germline, CDR1 is MRHNA and CDR2 SNTAGT. The V gene lost 4 bases and the J gene lost 4 bases, with 14 bases spanning the gap. The CDR3 here is CASSGPRTAYEQYF. The CDR3, as DNA: TGTGCCAGCAGTGGGCCTAGGACGGCGTACGAGCAGTACTTC.

The chain couples TRBV28 to TRBJ2-1; D may match TRBD1 or TRBD2 (5 bases each). This CDR3 spans 13 amino acids. Germline CDR1 MDHEN, CDR2 SYDVKM. V gave up 8 bases and J gave up 7 bases, with 15 bases separating them. CDR3 in amino acids: CASYRGASNEQFF. The CDR3 DNA sequence: TGTGCCAGCTATAGGGGAGCCTCGAATGAGCAGTTCTTC.

This clone was counted only a few times. The rearrangement links TRBV6-5 to TRBJ1-2; possibly TRBD1 for D (5 bases). This CDR3 is built from 13 residues. Germline CDR1 and CDR2: MNHEY and SVGAGI. V gave up 6 bases and J gave up 8 bases, with 16 bases separating them. The DNA for the CDR3 is TGTGCCAGCAGACTCGACGGGACGGGAGGCTACACCTTC. Its translation is CASRLDGTGGYTF.

This clone was found a few times. The chain carries TRBV16 and TRBJ1-2, with D possibly being TRBD1 (6 bases). CDR1 is KGHSY and CDR2 is FQNENV in the germline V gene. The length of the CDR3 is 14 residues. Trimming took 3 bases from V and 5 from J, leaving 13 bases between them. CDR3 nucleotides: TGTGCCAGCAGCCAGTCAGGACAGACGTATGGCTACACCTTC. Translating it yields CASSQSGQTYGYTF.

This chain joins TRBV7-9 and TRBJ2-2; weak D call: TRBD1 (5 bases). Germline CDR1 and CDR2: SEHNR and FQNEAQ (reference sequence). The V end lost 5 bases, the J end lost 5 bases, and 18 bases lay between the germline ends. The CDR3 length is 16 residues. CDR3 coding DNA: TGTGCCAGCAGCCCCCCTCTGGGGCCCGGGACCGGGGAGCTGTTTTTT. Amino acids: CASSPPLGPGTGELFF.

The chain links TRBV11-2 to TRBJ2-1; 10 positions match TRBD2. The germline V gene has CDR1 SGHAT and CDR2 FQNNGV. The V gene end was trimmed by 6 bases and the J gene end by 8 bases; junction bases not matched to a gene: 16. The CDR3 runs 17 residues. The CDR3 loop reads CASSQSGRATYTHEQFF. Written as DNA, the CDR3 is TGTGCCAGCAGTCAAAGCGGGAGGGCCACTTACACGCATGAGCAGTTCTTC.

The V call is TRBV5-1, the J call TRBJ1-2, with D tentatively TRBD1 (5 bases). Per germline, CDR1 SGHRS and CDR2 YFSETQ. The CDR3 has 16 amino acids. The ends were cut back, 6 bases at V and 3 bases at J, with 21 bases in the middle. The CDR3 spells CASNEGPGRMDYGYTF. CDR3 coding DNA: TGCGCCAGCAACGAGGGTCCAGGGAGAATGGACTATGGCTACACCTTC.